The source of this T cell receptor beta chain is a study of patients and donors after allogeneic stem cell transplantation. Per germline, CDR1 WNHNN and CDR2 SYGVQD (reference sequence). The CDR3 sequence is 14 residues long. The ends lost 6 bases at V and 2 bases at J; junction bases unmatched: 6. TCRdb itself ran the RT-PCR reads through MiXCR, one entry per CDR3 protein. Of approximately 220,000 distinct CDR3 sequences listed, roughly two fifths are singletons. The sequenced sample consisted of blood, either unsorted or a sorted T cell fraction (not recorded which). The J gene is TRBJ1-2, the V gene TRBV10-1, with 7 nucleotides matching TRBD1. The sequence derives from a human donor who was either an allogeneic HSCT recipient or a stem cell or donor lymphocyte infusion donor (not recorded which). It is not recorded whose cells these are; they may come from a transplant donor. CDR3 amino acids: CASSEDRNNYGYTF. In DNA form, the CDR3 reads TGCGCCAGCAGCGAGGACAGGAACAACTATGGCTACACCTTC.